This T cell receptor beta chain emerged from a study of T cells in Graves' hyperthyroidism and ophthalmopathy. This clonotype was recorded a few times. Its antigen is unidentified. Points from the study as a whole: A model of 13 V-J features distinguished ophthalmopathy from stable hyperthyroidism.

Template material for amplifying TCR beta CDR3 regions consisted of RNA transcripts. The TCR CDR3 was amplified in a first-round RT-PCR using the HTBI primer set. MiXCR was run by TCRdb on the multiplex PCR reads, yielding one entry per CDR3 protein. The table includes under 800,000 distinct CDR3 sequences, 14% detected once. The CDR3 extends over 11 amino acids. Germline CDR1 is SEHNR and CDR2 is FQNEAQ (reference sequence). Trimming took off 2 bases at V and 6 bases at J, with 1 base between the two ends. J is TRBJ1-4 and V is TRBV7-9; D not certain. The sequenced sample was blood. The receptor's source is a woman under 30 with Graves' hyperthyroidism. The chain's CDR3 is CASSLYEKLFF. CDR3 bases: TGTGCCAGCAGCTTATATGAAAAACTGTTTTTT.